A single sample gave rise to the 32 T cell receptor beta chains below, sequenced in a study of blood T cell repertoires in COVID-19. Measured with immunoSEQ multiplex PCR; TCRdb has only the in-frame clones, and not every one. Here the sample spans some 100,000 clones, around 85% being singletons. The sequenced sample consisted of peripheral blood. Receptors originate from a man in his fifties or sixties with acute or convalescent COVID-19.

V is TRBV7-8 and J is TRBJ1-1; D unclear. With 0 bases removed from V and 4 bases from J, the gap between germline ends came to 15 bases. There are 16 residues in the CDR3. Germline loops: CDR1 SGHVS, CDR2 FQNEAQ. DNA for the CDR3: TGTGCCAGCAGCTTAGCGCAGCGGGGTCGCGCCACTGAAGCTTTCTTT. Translating it yields CASSLAQRGRATEAFF. Together with reference TRBV7-8 and TRBJ1-1, the CDR3 gives the full variable domain: GAGVSQSPRYKVAKRGQDVALRCDPISGHVSLFWYQQALGQGPEFLTYFQNEAQLDKSGLPSDRFFAERPEGSVSTLKIQRTQQEDSAVYLCASSLAQRGRATEAFFGQGTRLTVV.

V is TRBV6-5 and J is TRBJ1-5; possibly TRBD1 for D (5 bases). Germline V gives CDR1 MNHEY, CDR2 SVGAGI. V lost 8 bases and J lost 5, with 13 bases in between. This CDR3 is built from 13 residues. CDR3 sequence: CASHRSEDQPQHF. DNA for the CDR3: TGTGCCAGCCACAGGTCCGAGGATCAGCCCCAGCATTTT.

This clone is labeled medium-sized. The chain recombines TRBV6-4 with TRBJ2-3; maybe TRBD1 (6 bases). Germline V CDR1 and CDR2: MRHNA, SNTAGT. V lost 2 bases and J lost 3, with 12 bases in between. The CDR3 runs 15 residues. This CDR3 reads CASSDGKGETDTQYF. The DNA for the CDR3 is TGTGCCAGCAGTGACGGGAAGGGGGAAACAGATACGCAGTATTTT.

This clone turned up a few times. The rearrangement uses TRBV29-1 and TRBJ2-1, with TRBD1 matching over 12 bases. Unmatched junction bases numbered 5, after V lost 4 bases and J lost 7 bases. Germline V lookup: CDR1 SQVTM, CDR2 ANQGSEA. The CDR3 has 14 residues. The CDR3 spells CSVAGTGGLNEQFF. In DNA form, the CDR3 reads TGCAGCGTTGCGGGGACAGGGGGCTTGAATGAGCAGTTCTTC.

The chain couples TRBV9 to TRBJ1-6; possible D gene TRBD1, 5 bases. The CDR3 spans 15 residues. Per the germline V gene, CDR1 is SGDLS and CDR2 is YYNGEE. V was clipped by 0 bases and J by 2 bases, with 6 bases between them. The CDR3 sequence is CASSVGQTYNSPLHF. The CDR3 nucleotides are TGTGCCAGCAGCGTAGGACAGACCTATAATTCACCCCTCCACTTT.

V usage is TRBV9 and J usage is TRBJ2-5, with TRBD1 as a possible D gene (6 bases). Germline values: CDR1 SGDLS, CDR2 YYNGEE. Trimming shortened V by 1 base and J by 2 bases, and 12 bases separated the two germline ends. The CDR3 consists of 15 residues. CDR3: CASSVRDIDQETQYF. CDR3 nucleotide sequence: TGTGCCAGCAGCGTAAGGGACATCGATCAAGAGACCCAGTACTTC. Supplemented by reference TRBV9 and TRBJ2-5, the full variable domain reads DSGVTQTPKHLITATGQRVTLRCSPRSGDLSVYWYQQSLDQGLQFLIQYYNGEERAKGNILERFSAQQFPDLHSELNLSSLELGDSALYFCASSVRDIDQETQYFGPGTRLLVL.

The CDR3 sequence: CASSVHSGTGFFYEQYF. In DNA form, the CDR3 reads TGTGCCAGTAGTGTCCATTCCGGGACAGGGTTTTTCTACGAGCAGTACTTC. The chain recombines TRBV19 with TRBJ2-7, with 9 bases matching TRBD1. With V trimmed by 5 bases and J by 3 bases, 14 bases remained unmatched. Germline V gives CDR1 LNHDA, CDR2 SQIVND (reference sequence). This CDR3 has 17 residues. Complete variable domain (other parts from reference TRBV19 and TRBJ2-7): DGGITQSPKYLFRKEGQNVTLSCEQNLNHDAMYWYRQDPGQGLRLIYYSQIVNDFQKGDIAEGYSVSREKKESFPLTVTSAQKNPTAFYLCASSVHSGTGFFYEQYFGPGTRLTVT.

V and J are TRBV11-2 and TRBJ2-7, with D possibly TRBD1 on 5 matching bases. The CDR3 contains 12 residues. Germline CDR1 is SGHAT and CDR2 is FQNNGV. The V and J ends lost 2 bases and 6 bases respectively, with 8 bases between them. The DNA of the CDR3 is TGTGCCAGCAGCTTATCAGGGATCGAGCAGTACTTC. This gives the protein CASSLSGIEQYF. Looking up the rest from reference TRBV11-2 and TRBJ2-7 gives the full variable domain: EAGVAQSPRYKIIEKRQSVAFWCNPISGHATLYWYQQILGQGPKLLIQFQNNGVVDDSQLPKDRFSAERLKGVDSTLKIQPAKLEDSAVYLCASSLSGIEQYFGPGTRLTVT.

The rearrangement uses TRBV7-6 and TRBJ2-2; 13 bases match TRBD2. Germline CDR1 SGHVS, CDR2 FNYEAQ. This CDR3 has 15 residues. J gave up 7 bases and V 2 bases, and 1 base lay outside the gene matches. The CDR3 loop reads CASSLRLAGGGELFF. The DNA of the CDR3 is TGTGCCAGCAGCTTACGACTAGCGGGAGGCGGGGAGCTGTTTTTT. Supplemented by reference TRBV7-6 and TRBJ2-2, the full variable domain reads GAGVSQSPRYKVTKRGQDVALRCDPISGHVSLYWYRQALGQGPEFLTYFNYEAQQDKSGLPNDRFSAERPEGSISTLTIQRTEQRDSAMYRCASSLRLAGGGELFFGEGSRLTVL.

In this sample, this clone turned up a few times. This rearrangement joins TRBV24-1 to TRBJ2-1, with TRBD2 matching 11 bases. The CDR3 has 15 amino acids. Germline V gene data show CDR1 as KGHDR and CDR2 as SFDVKD. The V and J ends lost 2 bases and 10 bases, in that order; junction bases with no gene match: 6. CDR3 sequence reads: CATSDSIAGGREQFF. The CDR3 DNA reads TGTGCCACCAGTGATTCGATAGCGGGAGGGAGGGAGCAGTTCTTC.

CDR3 bases: TGTGCCAGCAGGCGGACAGGGGATCCCTCTAACTATGGCTACACCTTC. Protein sequence: CASRRTGDPSNYGYTF. The chain couples TRBV5-5 to TRBJ1-2, with 9 positions matching TRBD1. The germline V gene encodes CDR1 SGHKS and CDR2 YYEKEE (reference sequence). The V and J ends lost 5 bases and 0 bases, in that order; junction bases with no gene match: 8. The CDR3 is 16 residues long.

The rearrangement joins TRBV10-3 to TRBJ1-6, with D perhaps matching TRBD1 (6 bases). The CDR3 consists of 15 residues. Per germline, CDR1 ENHRY and CDR2 SYGVKD. Trimming pared 10 bases from V and 8 bases from J, leaving 21 bases between. This CDR3 is CATGRAGASDSPLHF. The CDR3 DNA is TGTGCCACCGGTCGAGCGGGGGCGTCTGATTCACCCCTCCACTTT.

The chain uses TRBV3-1 (or the pseudogene TRBV3-2) and TRBJ2-5; 9 bases align to TRBD2. The junction had 5 bases not matched to a gene; V was cut back by 8 bases and J by 1 base. The CDR3 spans 14 residues. Germline lookup yields CDR1 LGHDT and CDR2 YNNKEL (reference sequence). The CDR3 coding sequence is TGTGCCAGCGGAAGCGGGAGGTTCCAAGAGACCCAGTACTTC. Encoded protein: CASGSGRFQETQYF.

CDR3 in DNA: TGCGCCAGCAGCTTACAGGGTCGGGAGACCCAGTACTTC. Translated: CASSLQGRETQYF. This chain joins TRBV5-1 and TRBJ2-5, with D perhaps matching TRBD1 (6 bases). From germline, CDR1 is SGHRS and CDR2 YFSETQ. V dropped 2 bases and J dropped 5 bases, with 10 bases sitting between them. This CDR3 comprises 13 residues. Full variable domain (remainder filled in from reference TRBV5-1 and TRBJ2-5): KAGVTQTPRYLIKTRGQQVTLSCSPISGHRSVSWYQQTPGQGLQFLFEYFSETQRNKGNFPGRFSGRQFSNSRSEMNVSTLELGDSALYLCASSLQGRETQYFGPGTRLLVL.

V usage is TRBV6-1 and J usage is TRBJ1-6; maybe TRBD1 (6 bases). Between the trimmed V and J ends, which lost 4 bases and 0 bases, there was a span of 10 bases. This CDR3 has 16 residues. Germline CDR1 and CDR2: MNHNS and SASEGT. CDR3 region: CASSATGSSYNSPLHF. The CDR3 DNA is TGTGCCAGCAGTGCTACAGGGAGCTCCTATAATTCACCCCTCCACTTT.

This clone was observed many times. The CDR3 is CASSLRSRLVGLAGRMENNEQFF. As DNA, the CDR3 is TGTGCCAGCAGCTTACGAAGCCGTTTAGTGGGGCTAGCGGGGCGTATGGAGAACAATGAGCAGTTCTTC. The rearrangement links TRBV7-4 to TRBJ2-1, with 9 positions matching TRBD2. Germline CDR1 reads SGHVT; CDR2 reads SQSDAQ. The CDR3 contains 23 residues. V lost 2 bases and J lost 5; bases outside the gene matches: 28. The full variable domain, with the rest looked up from reference TRBV7-4 and TRBJ2-1, is GAGVSQSPRYKVAKRGRDVALRCDSISGHVTLYWYRQTLGQGSEVLTYSQSDAQRDKSGRPSGRFSAERPERSVSTLKIQRTEQGDSAVYLCASSLRSRLVGLAGRMENNEQFFGPGTRLTVL.

The chain combines TRBV3-1 (or the pseudogene TRBV3-2) with TRBJ1-4; 9 bases are a match to TRBD1. From germline, CDR1 is LGHDT and CDR2 YNNKEL (reference sequence). The length of the CDR3 is 16 residues. V lost 2 bases to trimming and J lost 6 bases; unmatched junction nucleotides: 7. The CDR3 here is CASSQLPGQGYEKLFF. CDR3 sequence (DNA): TGTGCCAGCAGCCAACTCCCGGGACAGGGCTATGAAAAACTGTTTTTT.

The chain combines TRBV6-5 with TRBJ1-2; D may be TRBD1 (5 bases). The CDR3 totals 14 residues. Trimming cost V 6 bases and J 7 bases, with 18 bases left between them. Germline lookup yields CDR1 MNHEY and CDR2 SVGAGI. This CDR3 is CASRAGTPGGGYTF. The CDR3 DNA is TGTGCCAGCAGGGCCGGGACTCCGGGCGGTGGCTACACCTTC.

This clone was observed a single time. The chain is built from TRBV3-1 (or the pseudogene TRBV3-2) and TRBJ2-4, with D perhaps TRBD1 (5 bases). Germline lookup yields CDR1 LGHDT and CDR2 YNNKEL (reference sequence). V was clipped by 1 base and J by 0 bases, with 7 bases between them. The CDR3 length is 15 residues. The CDR3 protein is CASSQGTLAKNIQYF. CDR3 coding DNA: TGTGCCAGCAGCCAAGGGACACTAGCCAAAAACATTCAGTACTTC.

This clone has a handful of counts. The CDR3 sequence: CASAIQGFTLHF. The CDR3 bases are TGTGCCAGTGCCATACAGGGTTTTACCCTCCACTTT. V usage is TRBV19 and J usage is TRBJ1-6; D perhaps matches TRBD1 (6 bases). This CDR3 is built from 12 residues. V lost 8 bases, J lost 14 bases, and 16 bases lay in between. Germline assignment: CDR1 LNHDA and CDR2 SQIVND (reference sequence).

The genes are TRBV3-1 (or the pseudogene TRBV3-2) and TRBJ2-6; 9 bases are a match to TRBD2. Germline assignment: CDR1 LGHDT and CDR2 YNNKEL (reference sequence). Losses at the gene ends were 1 base for V and 0 bases for J; bases not matched to a gene: 10. The CDR3 consists of 20 residues. CDR3 nucleotide sequence: TGTGCCAGCAGCCAAGGCGTAGCGGGAGTTTTTCGCTCTGGGGCCAACGTCCTGACTTTC. Its translation: CASSQGVAGVFRSGANVLTF.

The V gene is TRBV4-1, the J gene TRBJ1-5, with 7 nucleotides matching TRBD1. V was pared by 2 bases and J by 1 base, with 8 bases of the junction left unmatched. CDR1 MGHRA and CDR2 YSYEKL come from the germline V gene. This CDR3 comprises 17 residues. The CDR3 region has the DNA TGCGCCAGCAGCCAATGGACCCCGGGACAGAGCAATCAGCCCCAGCATTTT. Protein sequence: CASSQWTPGQSNQPQHF.

There are a few counts of this clone. The chain couples TRBV15 to TRBJ2-3; TRBD2 might be the D (6 bases). The germline gives CDR1 LNHNV, CDR2 YYDKDF (reference sequence). V was trimmed by 4 bases and J by 12 bases, leaving 17 bases between them. CDR3 size: 13 residues. Here the CDR3 DNA reads TGTGCCACCAGCATAGGGGACTTAAGCCATCAGTATTTT. Protein product: CATSIGDLSHQYF.

This rearrangement joins TRBV5-4 to TRBJ2-7, with D perhaps matching TRBD1 (7 bases). V was shortened by 0 bases and J by 7 bases, with 17 bases between the two germline ends. This CDR3 contains 15 residues. Per germline, CDR1 SGHNT and CDR2 YYREEE (reference sequence). CDR3 DNA sequence: TGTGCCAGCAGCTTGGTATTCGACAGGGCGGGGGAGCAGTACTTC. The encoded protein is CASSLVFDRAGEQYF.

The chain recombines TRBV10-2 with TRBJ2-5; 7 positions agree with TRBD1. Germline assignment: CDR1 WSHSY and CDR2 SAAADI. There are 14 residues in the CDR3. Losses at the gene ends were 3 bases for V and 3 bases for J; bases not matched to a gene: 4. This CDR3 reads CASSDSGTEETQYF. CDR3 nucleotides: TGCGCCAGCAGTGATTCGGGGACAGAAGAGACCCAGTACTTC.

The chain joins TRBV11-1 to TRBJ2-7; TRBD1 aligns across 7 bases. V shed 5 bases, J shed 8 bases, and the junction held 6 bases outside the gene matches. Germline V lookup: CDR1 SGHAT, CDR2 FQDESV (reference sequence). The CDR3 covers 12 residues. The CDR3 DNA follows: TGTGCCAGCAGCCCCGGACAGGATAAGCAGTACTTC. Protein: CASSPGQDKQYF.

V gene TRBV10-3 combines with J gene TRBJ2-5; TRBD2 agrees at 14 bases. V gave up 7 bases and J gave up 3 bases; unmatched junction bases: 4. Germline-derived CDR1 and CDR2 are ENHRY and SYGVKD. The CDR3 runs to 15 residues. The CDR3 DNA reads as TGTGCCATCAAGGGACTAGCGGGAGAGGAAGAGACCCAGTACTTC. It is translated as CAIKGLAGEEETQYF.

The chain uses TRBV19 and TRBJ1-1; D is unresolved. Germline V gene lookup returns CDR1 LNHDA and CDR2 SQIVND (reference sequence). V lost 3 bases and J 4 bases, leaving 12 bases between the germline ends. CDR3 length: 14 residues. CDR3 residues: CASSITPRTTEAFF. The CDR3 DNA reads TGTGCCAGTAGTATCACACCTCGTACCACTGAAGCTTTCTTT.

The chain combines TRBV4-2 with TRBJ2-3, with 9 positions matching TRBD1. Germline V gene sequence: CDR1 LGHNA, CDR2 YNFKEQ. V lost 1 base and J lost 2; bases outside the gene matches: 13. The CDR3 sequence is 19 residues long. For the CDR3, the DNA is TGTGCCAGCAGCCAAGCGACCTTCCCGGGACAGGGCCTCACAGATACGCAGTATTTT. Translating gives CASSQATFPGQGLTDTQYF.

This chain connects TRBV5-5 to TRBJ1-1; D unclear. CDR1 and CDR2 from the germline V gene are SGHKS and YYEKEE (reference sequence). CDR3 length: 13 amino acids. Trimming removed 0 bases from V and 8 bases from J, with 11 bases in between. CDR3 sequence: CASSLVWGEEAFF. The CDR3 coding sequence is TGTGCCAGCAGCTTGGTATGGGGAGAAGAAGCTTTCTTT.

This clone is a singleton in its sample. CDR3 protein: CASVGGQRNEQFF. The DNA of the CDR3 is TGTGCCAGCGTCGGGGGGCAGAGGAATGAGCAGTTCTTC. The rearrangement joins TRBV7-9 to TRBJ2-1; maybe TRBD2 (7 bases). Germline lookup yields CDR1 SEHNR and CDR2 FQNEAQ (reference sequence). This CDR3 is 13 amino acids long. V lost 8 bases to trimming and J lost 7 bases, with 15 bases between them.

The chain joins TRBV19 to TRBJ2-7; a weak D match, TRBD1 (7 bases). The CDR3 has 13 residues. Germline V gives CDR1 LNHDA, CDR2 SQIVND (reference sequence). The V end lost 10 bases, the J end lost 4 bases, and 17 bases lay between the germline ends. In nucleotides, the CDR3 is TGTGCCACCGGCGGGACAGACGCATACGAGCAGTACTTC. Protein sequence: CATGGTDAYEQYF.